Presented here are 3 T cell receptor beta chains from one specimen sequenced in a study of T cells after yellow fever vaccination. TCRdb passed the 5' RACE reads through MiXCR, listing each CDR3 protein once. Here the sample spans fewer than 400,000 distinct CDR3 sequences, 6.2% being singletons. This material consisted of PBMCs, taken 5 days after the yellow fever booster vaccination. These receptors were obtained from a man aged 30 to 45 who received the YFV17D yellow fever vaccine.

The table lists this clonotype with a few counts. The chain uses TRBV3-1 and TRBJ2-3; possibly TRBD2 for D (6 bases). The length of the CDR3 is 15 residues. V was trimmed by 4 bases and J by 5 bases, leaving 16 bases between them. Germline CDR1 LGHDT, CDR2 YNNKEL (reference sequence). CDR3 residues: CASSPSAGSGDTQYF. The DNA for the CDR3 is TGTGCCAGCAGCCCTTCGGCGGGATCGGGAGATACGCAGTATTTT.

V and J are TRBV15 and TRBJ2-1; 9 bases map to TRBD2. The germline CDR1 and CDR2 sequences are LNHNV and YYDKDF (reference sequence). The CDR3 is 16 amino acids. V shed 6 bases, J shed 6 bases, and the junction held 12 bases outside the gene matches. The CDR3 is CATRDRAGGPPNEQFF. The CDR3 bases are TGTGCCACCAGAGATCGGGCGGGAGGGCCTCCCAATGAGCAGTTCTTC.

The V and J genes are TRBV2 and TRBJ2-5; D unresolved. The CDR3 loop spans 11 amino acids. Trimming pared 4 bases from V and 7 bases from J, leaving 7 bases between. From germline, CDR1 is SNHLY and CDR2 FYNNEI. This CDR3 reads CASSGGVTQYF. In DNA, the CDR3 is TGTGCCAGCAGTGGTGGTGTGACCCAGTACTTC. Together with reference TRBV2 and TRBJ2-5, the CDR3 gives the full variable domain: EPEVTQTPSHQVTQMGQEVILRCVPISNHLYFYWYRQILGQKVEFLVSFYNNEISEKSEIFDDQFSVERPDGSNFTLKIRSTKLEDSAMYFCASSGGVTQYFGPGTRLLVL.